The clone carrying this T cell receptor (beta chain) has just one count. As yet, its antigen is unknown. The conserved closing phenylalanine or tryptophan is absent in this CDR3, likely reflecting a read error. No DNA is shown, since the ends of the CDR3 on it are uncertain; the CDR3 is the one TCRdb lists. Three rounds of nested PCR, following a modified ARM-PCR protocol, produced the TCRbeta library. TCRdb re-called the multiplex PCR reads through MiXCR, storing one row per CDR3 protein. Counted here are more than 75,000 distinct CDR3 sequences, roughly 80% occurring once; the ten biggest clones make up roughly 13%. These data belong to a study of tumor and adjacent non-tumor tissue in lung cancer. Study-level information: There were approximately twelve adenocarcinoma, a couple of squamous cell carcinoma and 1 small cell lung cancer cases. Each sample yielded 4 million to 5 million productive TCRbeta reads on average.

General observations from the study: Tumor tissue had significantly higher TCR diversity than normal lung. Tumor TCR diversity, when higher, was linked to shorter survival.

RNA was extracted from bulk tissue without any cell sorting. The sequenced sample consisted of lung tumor tissue. The TCR originated in a woman aged 45-65 years with non-small cell lung cancer.

The CDR3 spells CASRGTGMDTQCH. This chain connects TRBV11-1 to TRBJ2-3; the table's D gene call, TRBD1, was not cross checked with the DNA. The CDR3 spans 13 residues, counting both ends. The germline CDR1 and CDR2 sequences are SGHAT and FQDESV (reference sequence).